This T cell receptor beta chain appears in the sequencing data of a study of long-term antiretroviral therapy in people with HIV. CDR1 is SGHNT and CDR2 is YYREEE in the germline V gene (reference sequence). The CDR3 is made up of 14 amino acids. Trimming took 6 bases from V and 7 from J; bases not matched to a gene: 7. The immunoSEQ assay was v3.0, run at survey level. Using immunoSEQ multiplex PCR, the repertoire was profiled, and TCRdb retains in-frame clones only, with some absent. The data hold tens of thousands of clones, with about 86% observed a single time. This specimen consisted of unsorted PBMCs, obtained just before starting antiretroviral therapy. The chain combines TRBV5-4 with TRBJ2-1; 10 nucleotides match TRBD2. The TCR comes from a woman aged 18 to 35 with HIV. CDR3 loop: CASTSGRAENEQFF. The DNA of the CDR3 is TGTGCCAGCACAAGCGGGAGGGCCGAAAATGAGCAGTTCTTC.